The present T cell receptor beta chain was sequenced within a study of blood T cell repertoires in COVID-19. This CDR3 has 15 residues. Between the trimmed V and J ends, which lost 5 bases and 4 bases, there was a span of 16 bases. The germline gives CDR1 SGHTA, CDR2 FQGNSA. Authors' methods: Reference gene primers were amplified, and this amplification served to estimate nucleated cell counts. Profiled with immunoSEQ multiplex PCR; TCRdb holds only in-frame clones, not every one. V and J calls and clone size are those listed in that table; D and trimming were worked out from the DNA. Here the sample spans under 120,000 clones, 69% being singletons.

The rearrangement joins TRBV7-2 to TRBJ2-3, with a tentative D call TRBD2 (5 bases). The clonotype comes from a man at least 80 years old with acute or convalescent COVID-19. The sequenced sample consisted of peripheral blood. Here the CDR3 reads CASSKTGSKADTQYF. CDR3 sequence (DNA): TGTGCCAGCAGCAAGACGGGATCCAAGGCAGATACGCAGTATTTT.